These T cell receptor beta chains were read from a single sample in a study of read filtering for tumor transcriptome and immune sequencing. TCRdb used MiXCR to reprocess the reads, holding one entry per CDR3 protein. The sample consists of about 21,000 distinct CDR3 sequences, 22% of them appearing once. Sequencing input: a population of CD138-negative cells sorted from bone marrow. The receptors were gathered from a donor aged 40 or older with multiple myeloma. Both conserved end residues are part of each CDR3. A D gene is named only where the DNA matches it firmly. The listing skips clone size in some rows; elsewhere it reads once, few, many or a size class.

TRBD2,TRBJ2-7,.,TRBV6-6,CASSSTSGRVYEQYF,TGTGCCAGCAGCTCGACTAGCGGGAGGGTCTACGAGCAGTACTTC
.,TRBJ2-5,.,TRBV20-1,CSAREHFQETQYF,TGCAGTGCTAGAGAGCATTTCCAAGAGACCCAGTACTTC
.,TRBJ2-7,many,TRBV2,CASNLIGAGEQYF,TGTGCCAGCAACCTCATAGGGGCGGGCGAGCAGTACTTC
.,TRBJ2-7,many,TRBV6-6,CATTLEQGARGEQYF,TGTGCCACCACGCTAGAACAGGGAGCCAGGGGCGAGCAGTACTTC
.,TRBJ1-1,many,TRBV6-1,CASRPLKGGGGEVAFF,TGTGCCAGCAGACCCCTCAAGGGGGGGGGCGGGGAAGTAGCTTTCTTT
.,TRBJ2-1,many,TRBV9,CASSVGGQNEQFF,TGTGCCAGCAGCGTAGGAGGGCAGAATGAGCAGTTCTTC
.,TRBJ2-7,few,TRBV3-1,CASSHFLTGVREQYF,TGTGCCAGCAGCCACTTCCTAACGGGAGTGAGGGAGCAGTACTTC
.,TRBJ2-2,many,TRBV2,CASTRGYGGELFF,TGTGCCAGCACGAGGGGGTACGGCGGGGAGCTGTTTTTT
TRBD1,TRBJ1-1,.,TRBV20-1,CSARGTEAFF,TGCAGTGCCAGGGGGACTGAAGCTTTCTTT
.,TRBJ1-1,.,TRBV5-1,CASSRTPTGMNTEAFF,TGCGCCAGCAGTCGGACACCGACCGGGATGAACACTGAAGCTTTCTTT
TRBD1,TRBJ1-1,many,TRBV29-1,CSVGQGNTEAFF,TGCAGCGTTGGACAGGGGAACACTGAAGCTTTCTTT
TRBD1,TRBJ2-2,few,TRBV29-1,CSGINDRGGGELFF,TGCAGCGGAATAAACGACAGGGGAGGCGGGGAGCTGTTTTTT
.,TRBJ2-7,medium-sized,TRBV30,CAWSASAYEQYF,TGTGCCTGGAGTGCTTCTGCGTACGAGCAGTACTTC
.,TRBJ1-1,.,TRBV11-1,CASSSPIGGWTEAFF,TGTGCCAGCAGCAGCCCTATAGGGGGGTGGACTGAAGCTTTCTTT
.,TRBJ2-5,many,TRBV5-4,CASSLARSETQYF,TGTGCCAGCAGCTTGGCCAGATCAGAGACCCAGTACTTC
TRBD1,TRBJ1-2,many,TRBV5-1,CASSPTGGVYGYTF,TGCGCCAGCAGCCCGACAGGGGGTGTCTATGGCTACACCTTC
.,TRBJ2-3,medium-sized,TRBV10-3,CAIQRSDTQYF,TGTGCCATCCAAAGGTCAGATACGCAGTATTTT
.,TRBJ2-2,few,TRBV15,CATQKGGTGELFF,TGTGCCACCCAAAAGGGGGGGACCGGGGAGCTGTTTTTT
TRBD2,TRBJ2-5,.,TRBV6-2/TRBV6-3,CASRNGGSETQYF,TGTGCCAGCAGAAACGGGGGGTCGGAGACCCAGTACTTC
TRBD2,TRBJ2-5,many,TRBV7-9,CASSLTTTSGRGETQYF,TGTGCCAGCAGCTTAACCACGACTAGCGGGAGGGGAGAGACCCAGTACTTC
.,TRBJ2-1,.,TRBV6-2/TRBV6-3,CASRYWDPNDDNEQFF,TGTGCCAGCAGATACTGGGACCCAAACGACGACAATGAGCAGTTCTTC
TRBD1,TRBJ2-1,.,TRBV28,CASSPRTGGILTEQFF,TGTGCCAGCAGTCCCCGGACAGGGGGCATCCTCACTGAGCAGTTCTTC
TRBD1,TRBJ1-2,.,TRBV6-5,CASSDKGTGEDGYTF,TGTGCTAGCAGTGACAAAGGGACAGGGGAAGATGGCTACACCTTC
.,TRBJ2-7,.,TRBV19,CASSMRWGRIDEQYF,TGTGCCAGTAGTATGAGATGGGGAAGAATCGACGAGCAGTACTTC
.,TRBJ2-2,.,TRBV7-9,CATRQGRTGELFF,TGTGCTACGCGCCAGGGGAGAACCGGGGAGCTGTTTTTT
.,TRBJ1-1,few,TRBV20-1,CSVERAGIEAFF,TGCAGTGTGGAACGAGCAGGGATTGAAGCTTTCTTT
.,TRBJ2-5,many,TRBV7-2,CASSQKDETQYF,TGTGCCAGCAGCCAAAAGGACGAGACCCAGTACTTC
.,TRBJ2-1,medium-sized,TRBV28,CASSPWGSEHNEQFF,TGTGCCAGCAGCCCCTGGGGTAGCGAGCACAATGAGCAGTTCTTC
TRBD1,TRBJ2-1,many,TRBV29-1,CSVVPGTGFGNEQFF,TGCAGCGTCGTGCCCGGGACAGGTTTTGGCAATGAGCAGTTCTTC
.,TRBJ1-1,many,TRBV28,CASSYGRTTEAFF,TGTGCCAGCAGTTACGGACGGACGACTGAAGCTTTCTTT
.,TRBJ2-2,.,TRBV7-2,CASSPQALANTGELFF,TGTGCCAGCAGCCCCCAAGCTCTAGCGAACACCGGGGAGCTGTTTTTT